This T cell receptor (beta chain) comes out of a study of early T cells in non-severe SARS-CoV-2 infection. TCRdb redid the calling of the 5' RACE reads with MiXCR, one entry per CDR3 protein. The sample has more than 70,000 distinct CDR3 sequences; over 9% are singletons. General study results and limits: Database matching using VDJdb favored anti-spike CD8 responses, with private and CD4 specificities left missing.

In germline, CDR1 is SGHTA, CDR2 FQGNSA. V was trimmed by 2 bases and J by 6 bases, leaving 4 bases between them. The CDR3 covers 12 residues. For this clonotype: Its specificity is unknown.

Sequenced sample: whole blood. The receptor's source is an adult who was a healthcare worker with PCR-confirmed SARS-CoV-2 infection or an uninfected control (not recorded which). The V and J genes are TRBV7-2 and TRBJ2-2; D remains unclear. This chain's CDR3 is CASSLYAGELFF. The CDR3 DNA is TGTGCCAGCAGCTTATACGCCGGGGAGCTGTTTTTT.